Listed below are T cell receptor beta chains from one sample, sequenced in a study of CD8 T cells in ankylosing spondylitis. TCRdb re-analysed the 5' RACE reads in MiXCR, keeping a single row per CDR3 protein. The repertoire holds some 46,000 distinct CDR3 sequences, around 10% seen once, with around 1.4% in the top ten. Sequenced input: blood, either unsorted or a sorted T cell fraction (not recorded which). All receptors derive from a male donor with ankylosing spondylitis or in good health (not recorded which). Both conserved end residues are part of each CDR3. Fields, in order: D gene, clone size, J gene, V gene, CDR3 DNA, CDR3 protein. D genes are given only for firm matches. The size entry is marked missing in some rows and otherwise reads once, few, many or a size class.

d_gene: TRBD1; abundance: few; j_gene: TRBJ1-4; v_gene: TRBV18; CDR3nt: TGTGCCAGCTCACCGTCCGGGACAGGGAATGAAAAACTGTTTTTT; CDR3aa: CASSPSGTGNEKLFF
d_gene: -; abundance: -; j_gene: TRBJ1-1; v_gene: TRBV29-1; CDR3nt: TGCAGCGTTGTTGGCACTGAAGCTTTCTTT; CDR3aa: CSVVGTEAFF
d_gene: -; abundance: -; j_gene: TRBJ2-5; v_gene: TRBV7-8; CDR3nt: TGTGCCAGCAGCTTCTCGACGTACCAAGAGACCCAGTACTTC; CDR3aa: CASSFSTYQETQYF
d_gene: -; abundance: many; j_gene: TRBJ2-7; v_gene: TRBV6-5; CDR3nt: TGTGCCAGCAGTTACTACCGCGACACCTACGAGCAGTACTTC; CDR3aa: CASSYYRDTYEQYF
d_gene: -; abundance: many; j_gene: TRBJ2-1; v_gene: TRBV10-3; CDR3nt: TGTGCCATCAGTGAGCGGGGAAACCTCTACAATGAGCAGTTCTTC; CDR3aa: CAISERGNLYNEQFF
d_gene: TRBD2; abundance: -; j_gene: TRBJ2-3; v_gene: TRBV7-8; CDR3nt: TGTGCCAGCAGCTTAGTACTAGCGGTACCGAGTACGCAGTATTTT; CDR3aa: CASSLVLAVPSTQYF
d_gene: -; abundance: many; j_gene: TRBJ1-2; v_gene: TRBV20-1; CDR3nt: TGCAGTGCTAGAGATTCGGACACCTACTATGGCTACACCTTC; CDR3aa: CSARDSDTYYGYTF
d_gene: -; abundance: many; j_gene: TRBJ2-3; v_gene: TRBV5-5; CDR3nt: TGTGCCAGCAGCTTGTTAGGGGGCACAGATACGCAGTATTTT; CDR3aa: CASSLLGGTDTQYF
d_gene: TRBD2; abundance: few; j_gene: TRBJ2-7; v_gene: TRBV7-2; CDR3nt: TGTGCCAGCAGCTTATGGGGGGGGGTAAACTACGAGCAGTACTTC; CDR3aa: CASSLWGGVNYEQYF
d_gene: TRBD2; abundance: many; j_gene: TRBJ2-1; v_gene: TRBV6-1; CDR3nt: TGTGCCAGCACCCAAACCCGACTAGCGGGAAACAATGAGCAGTTCTTC; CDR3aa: CASTQTRLAGNNEQFF
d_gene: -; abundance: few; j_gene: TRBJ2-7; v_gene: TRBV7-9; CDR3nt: TGTGCCAGCAGCTTAGGGGGACGCGGCTACGAGCAGTACTTC; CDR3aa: CASSLGGRGYEQYF
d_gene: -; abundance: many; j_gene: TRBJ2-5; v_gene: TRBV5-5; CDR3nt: TGTGCCAGCAGCTTGGCCTTCCGGTACCAAGAGACCCAGTACTTC; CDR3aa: CASSLAFRYQETQYF
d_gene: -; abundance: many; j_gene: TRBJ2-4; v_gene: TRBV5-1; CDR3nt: TGCGCCAGCAGCTTGGTGGGAGCCAAAAACATTCAGTACTTC; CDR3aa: CASSLVGAKNIQYF
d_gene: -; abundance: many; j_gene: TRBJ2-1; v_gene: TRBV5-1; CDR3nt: TGCGCCAGCAGCTTCGGAGGGTCCTACAATGAGCAGTTCTTC; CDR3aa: CASSFGGSYNEQFF
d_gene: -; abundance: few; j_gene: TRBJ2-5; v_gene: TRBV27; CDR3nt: TGTGCCAGCAGTTTGAGCAGGGGGGCGGTTCAAGAGACCCAGTACTTC; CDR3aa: CASSLSRGAVQETQYF
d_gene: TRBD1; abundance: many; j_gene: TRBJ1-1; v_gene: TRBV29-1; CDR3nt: TGCAGCGTTGGCTGGGGACAGGTGAGAACTTTCTTT; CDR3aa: CSVGWGQVRTFF
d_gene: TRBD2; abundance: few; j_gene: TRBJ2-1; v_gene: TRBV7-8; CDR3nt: TGTGCCAGCAACGGACTAGCGGGGGGGCAGAATGAGCAGTTCTTC; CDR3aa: CASNGLAGGQNEQFF
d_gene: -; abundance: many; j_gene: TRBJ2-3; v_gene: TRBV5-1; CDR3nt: TGCGCCAGCTCAACCGGGCAAAGCACAGATACGCAGTATTTT; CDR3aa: CASSTGQSTDTQYF
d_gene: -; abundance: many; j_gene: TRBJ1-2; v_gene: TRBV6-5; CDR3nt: TGTGCCAGCAGTTACTCGGTCTTGGGGGCCGGCGGCTACACCTTC; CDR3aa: CASSYSVLGAGGYTF
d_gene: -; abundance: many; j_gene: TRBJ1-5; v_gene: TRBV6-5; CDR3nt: TGTGCCAGCGGGGCAGGGCGGCAGCCCCAGCATTTT; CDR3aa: CASGAGRQPQHF
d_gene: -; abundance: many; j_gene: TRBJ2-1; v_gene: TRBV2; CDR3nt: TGTGCCAGCGGCCTAGTCAGCGCTTCCTACAATGAGCAGTTCTTC; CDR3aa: CASGLVSASYNEQFF
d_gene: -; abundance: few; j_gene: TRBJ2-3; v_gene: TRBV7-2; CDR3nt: TGTGCCAGCAGCCCTGACAGGCCTTCGGATACGCAGTATTTT; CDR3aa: CASSPDRPSDTQYF
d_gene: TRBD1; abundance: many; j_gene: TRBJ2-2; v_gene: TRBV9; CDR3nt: TGTGCCAGCAGCGTAGGGCCGGGACAGGGTTACGTCGGGGAGCTGTTTTTT; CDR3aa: CASSVGPGQGYVGELFF
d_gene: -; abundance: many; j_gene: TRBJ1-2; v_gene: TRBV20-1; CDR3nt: TGCAGTGCTAGGGACATTTATAACTATGGCTACACCTTC; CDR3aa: CSARDIYNYGYTF
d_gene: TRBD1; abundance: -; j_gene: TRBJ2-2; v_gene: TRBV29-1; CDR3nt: TGCAGCGTTGGCAGGACAGGGCTCTTCACCGGGGAGCTGTTTTTT; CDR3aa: CSVGRTGLFTGELFF
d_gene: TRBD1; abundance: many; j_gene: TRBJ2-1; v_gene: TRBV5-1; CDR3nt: TGCGCCAGCACCTCGACAGGGGGGAACTACAATGAGCAGTTCTTC; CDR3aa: CASTSTGGNYNEQFF
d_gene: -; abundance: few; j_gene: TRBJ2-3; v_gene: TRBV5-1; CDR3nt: TGCGCCAGCAGCCATGACTCCGGACGCACAGATACGCAGTATTTT; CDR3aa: CASSHDSGRTDTQYF
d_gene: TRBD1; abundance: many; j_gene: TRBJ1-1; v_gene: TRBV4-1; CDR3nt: TGCGCCAGCAGCCAGCGGGACAGGGGTGCTGAAGCTTTCTTT; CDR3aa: CASSQRDRGAEAFF
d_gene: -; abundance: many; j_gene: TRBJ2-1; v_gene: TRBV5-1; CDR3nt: TGCGCCAGCAGCTTGGACGTAGGGGTCCAAGTAGGTGAGCAGTTCTTC; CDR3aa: CASSLDVGVQVGEQFF
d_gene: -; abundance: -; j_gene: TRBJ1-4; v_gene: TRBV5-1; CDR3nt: TGCGCCAGCAGCTTGGGGGGGGGGCGCGGAAACGAAAAACTGTTTTTT; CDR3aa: CASSLGGGRGNEKLFF
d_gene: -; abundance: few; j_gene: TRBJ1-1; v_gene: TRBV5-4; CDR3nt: TGTGCCAGCAGCTTGGGGGTACTTGAAGCTTTCTTT; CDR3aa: CASSLGVLEAFF
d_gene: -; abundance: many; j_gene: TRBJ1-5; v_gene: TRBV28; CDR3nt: TGTGCCAGCGGTGTAACCGATAGCAATCAGCCCCAGCATTTT; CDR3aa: CASGVTDSNQPQHF
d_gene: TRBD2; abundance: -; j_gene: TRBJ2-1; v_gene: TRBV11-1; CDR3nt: TGTGCCAGCAGCTTAACGACTAGCGGGGCCTCGTCCTACAATGAGCAGTTCTTC; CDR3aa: CASSLTTSGASSYNEQFF
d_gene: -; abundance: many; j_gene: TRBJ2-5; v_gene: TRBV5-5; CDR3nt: TGTGCCAGCAGCTTGGATCAGCTGTACCAAGAGACCCAGTACTTC; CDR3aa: CASSLDQLYQETQYF
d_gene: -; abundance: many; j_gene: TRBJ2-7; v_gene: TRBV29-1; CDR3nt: TGCAGCGTTGAAGCGCGGACATCGGGGTACTACGAGCAGTACTTC; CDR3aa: CSVEARTSGYYEQYF
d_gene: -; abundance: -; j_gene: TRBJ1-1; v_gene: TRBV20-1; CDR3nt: TGCAGTACTAGAGATGGTCCGGCGAACACTGAAGCTTTCTTT; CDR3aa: CSTRDGPANTEAFF
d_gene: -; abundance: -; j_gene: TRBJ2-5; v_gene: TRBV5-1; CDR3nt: TGCGCCAGCAGCTTGGTTGTTCCCTCGGGAGAGACCCAGTACTTC; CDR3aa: CASSLVVPSGETQYF
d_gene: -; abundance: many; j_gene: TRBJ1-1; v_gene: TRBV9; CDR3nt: TGTGCCAGCAGCGTAGGTGTCTGGGCCGTGAACACTGAAGCTTTCTTT; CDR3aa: CASSVGVWAVNTEAFF
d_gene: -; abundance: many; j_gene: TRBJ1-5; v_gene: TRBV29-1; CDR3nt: TGCAGCGTTATCAGGGAGGGGGATCAGCCCCAGCATTTT; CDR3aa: CSVIREGDQPQHF
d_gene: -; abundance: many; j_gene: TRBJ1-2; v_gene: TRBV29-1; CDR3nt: TGCAGCGTTGAAGATCGGGCACAGGGCGATAACTATGGCTACACCTTC; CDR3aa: CSVEDRAQGDNYGYTF
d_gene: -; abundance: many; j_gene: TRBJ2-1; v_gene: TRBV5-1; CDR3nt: TGCGCCAGCAGCTTGTCCCCAGGGTCCTACAATGAGCAGTTCTTC; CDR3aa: CASSLSPGSYNEQFF
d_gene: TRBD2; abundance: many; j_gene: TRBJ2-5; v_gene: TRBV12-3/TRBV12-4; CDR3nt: TGTGCCAGCAGCTCCTCCGGGACTAGCGGGGGTGGAGCCCAGTACTTC; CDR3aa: CASSSSGTSGGGAQYF
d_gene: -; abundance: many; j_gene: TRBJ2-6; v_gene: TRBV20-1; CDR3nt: TGCAGTGCCATCGGACCGCTCTCTGGGGCCAACGTCCTGACTTTC; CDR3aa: CSAIGPLSGANVLTF
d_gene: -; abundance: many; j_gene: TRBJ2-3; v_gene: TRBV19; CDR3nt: TGTGCCAGTAGTATAGAGTCCGGGATCAGGGATACGCAGTATTTT; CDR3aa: CASSIESGIRDTQYF
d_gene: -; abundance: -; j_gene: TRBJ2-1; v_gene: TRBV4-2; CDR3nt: TGTGCCAGCGGCCCGGGGGGCCGGTATGAGCAGTTCTTC; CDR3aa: CASGPGGRYEQFF
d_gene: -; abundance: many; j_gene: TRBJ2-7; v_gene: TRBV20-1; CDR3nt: TGCAGTGCTAGATGGGGGGGGGCGGGGAGCTCCTACGAGCAGTACTTC; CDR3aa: CSARWGGAGSSYEQYF
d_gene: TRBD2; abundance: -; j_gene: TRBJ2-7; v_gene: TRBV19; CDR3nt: TGTGCCAGTAGTGGAGGACTAGCGGGGGGGATGTACGAGCAGTACTTC; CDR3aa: CASSGGLAGGMYEQYF
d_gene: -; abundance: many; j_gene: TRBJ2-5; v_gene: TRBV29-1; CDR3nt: TGCAGCGTTGGAGGGATGAAGGGGGAGACCCAGTACTTC; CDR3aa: CSVGGMKGETQYF
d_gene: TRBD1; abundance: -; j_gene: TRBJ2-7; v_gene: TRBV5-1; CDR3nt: TGCGCCAGCAGCTATCGACAGGGACCCTCCTACGAGCAGTACTTC; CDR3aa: CASSYRQGPSYEQYF
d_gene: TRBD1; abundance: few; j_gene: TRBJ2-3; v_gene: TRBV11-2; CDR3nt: TGTGCCAGCAGCTCCAGATGCTCCCCGACAGGGGTAGATACGCAGTATTTT; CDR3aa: CASSSRCSPTGVDTQYF
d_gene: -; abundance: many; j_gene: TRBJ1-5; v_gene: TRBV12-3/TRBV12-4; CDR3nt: TGTGCCAGCAGTTTGGGCCTTCCGGGGGGAAATCAGCCCCAGCATTTT; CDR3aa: CASSLGLPGGNQPQHF
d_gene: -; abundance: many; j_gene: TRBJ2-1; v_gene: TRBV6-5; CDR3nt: TGTGCCAGCAGTTACAGGGCAGGGGTCTACAATGAGCAGTTCTTC; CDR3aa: CASSYRAGVYNEQFF
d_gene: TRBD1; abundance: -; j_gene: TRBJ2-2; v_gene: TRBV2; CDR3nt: TGTGCCAGCAGTGAGGGACAGGGTAGAACCGGGGAGCTGTTTTTT; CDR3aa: CASSEGQGRTGELFF
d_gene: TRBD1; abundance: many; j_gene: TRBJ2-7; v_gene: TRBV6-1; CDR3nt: TGTGCCACAGGGGGGACAGGGTGGAAGGTAGAGTACTTC; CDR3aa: CATGGTGWKVEYF